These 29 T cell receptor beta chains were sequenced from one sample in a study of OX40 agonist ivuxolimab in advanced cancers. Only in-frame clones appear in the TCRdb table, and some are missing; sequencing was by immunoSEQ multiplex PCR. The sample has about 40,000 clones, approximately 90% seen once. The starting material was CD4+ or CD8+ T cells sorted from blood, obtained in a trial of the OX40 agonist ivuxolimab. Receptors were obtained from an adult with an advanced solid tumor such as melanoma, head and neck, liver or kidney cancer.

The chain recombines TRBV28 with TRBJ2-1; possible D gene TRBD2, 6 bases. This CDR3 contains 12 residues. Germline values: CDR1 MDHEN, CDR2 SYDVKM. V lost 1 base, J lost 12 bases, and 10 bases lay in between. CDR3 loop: CASSLSGVGQFF. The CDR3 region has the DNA TGTGCCAGCAGTTTATCGGGAGTGGGGCAGTTCTTC.

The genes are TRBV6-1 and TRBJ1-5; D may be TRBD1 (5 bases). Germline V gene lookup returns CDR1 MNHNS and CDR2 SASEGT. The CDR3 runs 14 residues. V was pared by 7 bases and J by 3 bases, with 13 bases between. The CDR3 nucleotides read TGTGCCAGCACCTCGGGGCGCTTCAATCAGCCCCAGCATTTT. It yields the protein CASTSGRFNQPQHF.

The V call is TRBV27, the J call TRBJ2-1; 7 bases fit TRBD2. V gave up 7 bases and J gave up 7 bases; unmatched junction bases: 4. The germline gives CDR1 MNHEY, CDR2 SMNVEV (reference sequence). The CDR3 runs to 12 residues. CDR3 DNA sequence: TGTGCCAGCACCTCACTAGCGAATGAGCAGTTCTTC. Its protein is CASTSLANEQFF.

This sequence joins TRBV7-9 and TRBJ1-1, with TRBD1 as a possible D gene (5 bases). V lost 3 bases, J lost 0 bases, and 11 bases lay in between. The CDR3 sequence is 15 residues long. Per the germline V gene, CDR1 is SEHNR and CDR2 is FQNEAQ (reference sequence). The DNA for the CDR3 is TGTGCCAGCAGCTTCCCCGGGGGGTTGAACACTGAAGCTTTCTTT. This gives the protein CASSFPGGLNTEAFF.

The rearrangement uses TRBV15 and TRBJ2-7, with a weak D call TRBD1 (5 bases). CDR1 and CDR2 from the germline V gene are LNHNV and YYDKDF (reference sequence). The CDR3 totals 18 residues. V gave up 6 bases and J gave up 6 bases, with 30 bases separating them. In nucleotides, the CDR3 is TGTGCCACCAGAAAAAGTGTGTGTGGACACCCACTTACGTGCGAGCAGTACTTC. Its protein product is CATRKSVCGHPLTCEQYF.

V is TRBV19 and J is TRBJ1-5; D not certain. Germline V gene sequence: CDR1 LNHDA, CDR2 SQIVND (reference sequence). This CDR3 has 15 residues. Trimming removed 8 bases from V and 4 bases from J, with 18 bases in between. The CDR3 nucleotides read TGTGCCAGTTGGCCGAAGACGGCTTGGAATCAGCCCCAGCATTTT. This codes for CASWPKTAWNQPQHF. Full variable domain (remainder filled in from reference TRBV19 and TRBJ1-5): DGGITQSPKYLFRKEGQNVTLSCEQNLNHDAMYWYRQDPGQGLRLIYYSQIVNDFQKGDIAEGYSVSREKKESFPLTVTSAQKNPTAFYLCASWPKTAWNQPQHFGDGTRLSIL.

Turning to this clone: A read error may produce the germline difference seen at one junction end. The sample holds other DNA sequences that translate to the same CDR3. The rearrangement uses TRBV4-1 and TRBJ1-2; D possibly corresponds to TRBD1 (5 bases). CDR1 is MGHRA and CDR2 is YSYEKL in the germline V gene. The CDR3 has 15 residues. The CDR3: CASSQDQTGAYGYTF. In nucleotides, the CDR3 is TGTGCCAGCAGCCAAGATCAGACCGGGGCCTATGGCTACACCTTC.

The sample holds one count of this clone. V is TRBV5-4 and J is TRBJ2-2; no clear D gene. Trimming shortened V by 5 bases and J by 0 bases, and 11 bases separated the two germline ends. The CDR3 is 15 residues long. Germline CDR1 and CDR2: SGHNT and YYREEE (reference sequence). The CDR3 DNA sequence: TGTGCCAGCAGGTCAGGAAACGCGAACACCGGGGAGCTGTTTTTT. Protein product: CASRSGNANTGELFF.

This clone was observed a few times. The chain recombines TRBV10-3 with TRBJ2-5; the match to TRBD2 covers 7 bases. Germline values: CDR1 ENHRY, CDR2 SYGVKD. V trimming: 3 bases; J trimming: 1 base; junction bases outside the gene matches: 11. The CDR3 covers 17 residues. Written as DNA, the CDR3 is TGTGCCATCAGTGACTCCTTGGGAGGGGCCTCCCAAGAGACCCAGTACTTC. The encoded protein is CAISDSLGGASQETQYF.

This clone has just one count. CDR3 nucleotide sequence: TGTGCCATCAGTGAGTCGGGAGGACAGGGGCGGCAGCGAAACTATGGCTACACCTTC. Amino acids: CAISESGGQGRQRNYGYTF. The chain recombines TRBV10-3 with TRBJ1-2; TRBD1 aligns across 9 bases. With 0 bases clipped from V and 2 bases from J, the junction kept 13 bases outside the gene matches. Looked up from germline, CDR1 is ENHRY and CDR2 is SYGVKD. The CDR3 is made up of 19 amino acids.

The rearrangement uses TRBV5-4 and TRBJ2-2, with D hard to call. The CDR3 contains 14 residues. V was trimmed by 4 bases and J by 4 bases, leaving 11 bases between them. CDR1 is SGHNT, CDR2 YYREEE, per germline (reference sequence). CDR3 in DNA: TGTGCCAGCAGCCTTACATTATCCACCGGGGAGCTGTTTTTT. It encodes CASSLTLSTGELFF.

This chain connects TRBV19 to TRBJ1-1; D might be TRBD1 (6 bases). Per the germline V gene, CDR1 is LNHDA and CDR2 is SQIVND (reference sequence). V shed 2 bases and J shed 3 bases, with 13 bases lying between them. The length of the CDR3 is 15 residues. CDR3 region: CASSIRPSGDTEAFF. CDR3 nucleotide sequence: TGTGCCAGTAGTATACGCCCCTCAGGGGACACTGAAGCTTTCTTT.

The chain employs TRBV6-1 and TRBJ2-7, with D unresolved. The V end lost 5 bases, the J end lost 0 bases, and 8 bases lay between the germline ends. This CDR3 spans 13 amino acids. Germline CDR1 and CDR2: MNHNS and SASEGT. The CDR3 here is CASSLTASYEQYF. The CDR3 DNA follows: TGTGCCAGCAGTTTGACGGCCTCCTACGAGCAGTACTTC.

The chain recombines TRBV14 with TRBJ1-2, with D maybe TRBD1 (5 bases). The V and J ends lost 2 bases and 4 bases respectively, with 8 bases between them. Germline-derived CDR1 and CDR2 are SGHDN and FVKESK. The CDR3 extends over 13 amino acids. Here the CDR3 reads CASSQWDSYGYTF. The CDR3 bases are TGTGCCAGCAGCCAATGGGACTCCTATGGCTACACCTTC.

CDR3 region: CASSPSYEQYF. The CDR3 DNA reads as TGTGCCAGCAGCCCTTCCTACGAGCAGTACTTC. The chain is built from TRBV16 and TRBJ2-7, with D unresolved. With 4 bases removed from V and 1 base from J, the gap between germline ends came to 2 bases. There are 11 residues in the CDR3. CDR1 is KGHSY and CDR2 is FQNENV in the germline V gene.

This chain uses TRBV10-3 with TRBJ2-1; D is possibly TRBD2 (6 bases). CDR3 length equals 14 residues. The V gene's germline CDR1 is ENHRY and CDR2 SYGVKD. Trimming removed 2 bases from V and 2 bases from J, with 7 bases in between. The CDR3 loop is CAISERGTYNEQFF. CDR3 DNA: TGTGCCATCAGTGAGCGGGGGACCTACAATGAGCAGTTCTTC.

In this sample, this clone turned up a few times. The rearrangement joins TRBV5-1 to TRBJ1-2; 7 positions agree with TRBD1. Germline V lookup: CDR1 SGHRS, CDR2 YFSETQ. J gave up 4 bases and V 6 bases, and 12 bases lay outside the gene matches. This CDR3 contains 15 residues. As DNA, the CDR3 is TGCGCCAGCACCCTCGGGCCGGGGGACAGCTATGGCTACACCTTC. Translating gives CASTLGPGDSYGYTF.

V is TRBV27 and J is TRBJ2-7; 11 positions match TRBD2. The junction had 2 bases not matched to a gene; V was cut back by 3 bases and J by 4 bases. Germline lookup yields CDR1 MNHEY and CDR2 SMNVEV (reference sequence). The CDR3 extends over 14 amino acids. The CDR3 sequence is CASSLIAGGYEQYF. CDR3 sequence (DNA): TGTGCCAGCAGTTTGATAGCGGGAGGGTACGAGCAGTACTTC.

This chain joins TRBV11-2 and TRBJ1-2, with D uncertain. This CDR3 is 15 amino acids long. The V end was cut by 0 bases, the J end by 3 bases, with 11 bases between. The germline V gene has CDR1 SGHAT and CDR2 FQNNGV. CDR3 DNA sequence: TGTGCCAGCAGCTTAGATTCAAGAGGGTACTATGGCTACACCTTC. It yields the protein CASSLDSRGYYGYTF.

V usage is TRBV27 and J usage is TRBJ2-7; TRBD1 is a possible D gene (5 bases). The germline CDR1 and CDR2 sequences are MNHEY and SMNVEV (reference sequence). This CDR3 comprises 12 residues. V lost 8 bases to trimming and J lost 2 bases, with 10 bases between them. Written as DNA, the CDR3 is TGTGCCAGCGGGGCACTCACCTACGAGCAGTACTTC. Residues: CASGALTYEQYF.

DNA for the CDR3: TGTGCCAGCAGTTACTCCGGTGGGGCTGGAAACACCATATATTTT. Its protein is CASSYSGGAGNTIYF. The J gene is TRBJ1-3, the V gene TRBV6-5; D is unresolved. This CDR3 is built from 15 residues. Trimming took off 0 bases at V and 2 bases at J, with 8 bases between the two ends. Looked up from germline, CDR1 is MNHEY and CDR2 is SVGAGI.

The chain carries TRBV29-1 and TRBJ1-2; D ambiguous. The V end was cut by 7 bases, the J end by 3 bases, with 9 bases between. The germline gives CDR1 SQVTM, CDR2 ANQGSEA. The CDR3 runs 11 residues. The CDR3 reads CSGEGHYGYTF. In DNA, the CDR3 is TGCAGCGGAGAGGGTCACTATGGCTACACCTTC. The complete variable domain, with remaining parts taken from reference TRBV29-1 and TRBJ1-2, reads SAVISQKPSRDICQRGTSLTIQCQVDSQVTMMFWYRQQPGQSLTLIATANQGSEATYESGFVIDKFPISRPNLTFSTLTVSNMSPEDSSIYLCSGEGHYGYTFGSGTRLTVV.

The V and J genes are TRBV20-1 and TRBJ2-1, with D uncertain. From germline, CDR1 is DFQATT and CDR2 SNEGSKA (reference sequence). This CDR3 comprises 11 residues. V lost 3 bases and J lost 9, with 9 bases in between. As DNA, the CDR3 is TGCAGTGCTAGGGTCAGTAGTGAGCAGTTCTTC. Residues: CSARVSSEQFF.

CDR3 in amino acids: CSVEAAGGPDEQFF. CDR3 in DNA: TGCAGCGTTGAAGCAGCCGGGGGACCGGATGAGCAGTTCTTC. The V call is TRBV29-1, the J call TRBJ2-1; the D gene is possibly TRBD2 (6 bases). Trimming cost V 1 base and J 8 bases, with 15 bases left between them. The V gene's germline CDR1 is SQVTM and CDR2 ANQGSEA. The CDR3 consists of 14 residues.

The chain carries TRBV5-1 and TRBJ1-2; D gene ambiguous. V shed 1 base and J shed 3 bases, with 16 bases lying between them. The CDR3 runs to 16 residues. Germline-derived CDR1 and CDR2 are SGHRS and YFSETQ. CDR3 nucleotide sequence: TGCGCCAGCAGCTTGTTTCCCGGATCGGCGGACTATGGCTACACCTTC. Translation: CASSLFPGSADYGYTF. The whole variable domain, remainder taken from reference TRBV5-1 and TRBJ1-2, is KAGVTQTPRYLIKTRGQQVTLSCSPISGHRSVSWYQQTPGQGLQFLFEYFSETQRNKGNFPGRFSGRQFSNSRSEMNVSTLELGDSALYLCASSLFPGSADYGYTFGSGTRLTVV.

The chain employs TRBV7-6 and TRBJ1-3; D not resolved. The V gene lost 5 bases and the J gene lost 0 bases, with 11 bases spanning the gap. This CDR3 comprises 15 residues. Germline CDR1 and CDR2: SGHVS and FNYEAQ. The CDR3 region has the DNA TGTGCCAGCAGCCCTTTCATGGGCTCTGGAAACACCATATATTTT. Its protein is CASSPFMGSGNTIYF.

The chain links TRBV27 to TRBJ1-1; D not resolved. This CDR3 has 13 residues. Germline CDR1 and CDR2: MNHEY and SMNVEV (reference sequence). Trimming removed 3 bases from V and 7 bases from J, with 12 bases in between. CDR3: CASSFARADEAFF. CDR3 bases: TGTGCCAGCAGTTTCGCGAGGGCCGATGAAGCTTTCTTT.

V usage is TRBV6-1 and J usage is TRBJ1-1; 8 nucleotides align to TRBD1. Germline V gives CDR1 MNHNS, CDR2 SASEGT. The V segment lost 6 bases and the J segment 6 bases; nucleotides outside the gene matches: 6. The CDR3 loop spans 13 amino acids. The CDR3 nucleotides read TGTGCCAGCAGACGGACAGGGAATCCTGAAGCTTTCTTT. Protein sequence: CASRRTGNPEAFF.

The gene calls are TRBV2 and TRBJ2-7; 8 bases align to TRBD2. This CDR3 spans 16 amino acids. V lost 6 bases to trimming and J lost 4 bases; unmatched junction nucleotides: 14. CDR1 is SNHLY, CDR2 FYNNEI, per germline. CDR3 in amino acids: CASRERAFSGGYEQYF. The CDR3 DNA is TGTGCCAGCAGGGAACGGGCTTTCAGCGGGGGATACGAGCAGTACTTC.